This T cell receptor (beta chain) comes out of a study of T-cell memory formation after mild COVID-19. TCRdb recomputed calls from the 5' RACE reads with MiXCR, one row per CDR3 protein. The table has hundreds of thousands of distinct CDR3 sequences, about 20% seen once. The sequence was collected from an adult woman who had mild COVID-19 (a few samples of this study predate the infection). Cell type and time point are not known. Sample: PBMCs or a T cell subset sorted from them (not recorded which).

CDR3 sequence: CSVITGTGYSGNTIYF. CDR3 coding DNA: TGCAGCGTCATAACCGGGACAGGCTACTCTGGAAACACCATATATTTT. The chain employs TRBV29-1 and TRBJ1-3; TRBD1 matches 8 bases. The germline V gene encodes CDR1 SQVTM and CDR2 ANQGSEA. Germline trimming cut 6 bases from V and 0 bases from J; bases unmatched to any gene: 10. The CDR3 has 16 amino acids.